The sequence of this T cell receptor (beta chain) was determined in a study of identical twins. The CDR3 runs to 15 residues. The germline V gene has CDR1 SGHRS and CDR2 YFSETQ. The V and J ends lost 5 bases and 1 base, in that order; junction bases with no gene match: 4. One entry per CDR3 protein results from TCRdb running MiXCR on the 5' RACE reads. Of 550,000 to 800,000 distinct CDR3 sequences detected, under 8.5% appear once; the ten largest clones hold 1.5% to 2%. The donors were all healthy and Caucasian. This clonotype was picked up many times. The data also belong to a second study, concerning yellow fever vaccine responses in identical twins.

The TCR sequence derives from a woman in her late teens or twenties in good health. The specimen was PBMCs. The chain has TRBV5-1 and TRBJ2-4; 9 bases fit TRBD2. The CDR3 region is CASSLAGNAKNIQYF. CDR3 bases: TGCGCCAGCAGTCTAGCGGGGAATGCCAAAAACATTCAGTACTTC.